This is a list of T cell receptor beta chains from one sample in a study of blood T cell repertoires in COVID-19. TCRdb's copy holds only in-frame clones and misses some; the assay was immunoSEQ multiplex PCR. Among 20,000 to 25,000 clones, approximately 91% were seen once, and the ten largest hold 2.5% to 3.5%. The specimen sequenced was peripheral blood. All receptors derive from a woman between 70 and 85 years old with active COVID-19. CDR3s leave out the opening cysteine and the closing phenylalanine or tryptophan. Each record gives: V gene, J gene, clone size, CDR3 protein. Size is omitted from some rows. Given values are once, few, many or a class for expanded clones.

V: TRBV19
J: TRBJ1-2
size: NA
CDR3: ASSPQTGVAGYT

V: TRBV28
J: TRBJ2-3
size: NA
CDR3: ASIGGGHSQY

V: TRBV19
J: TRBJ2-7
size: NA
CDR3: ASSISSGIYEQY

V: TRBV2
J: TRBJ1-4
size: NA
CDR3: ASRDRVGSEKLF

V: TRBV19
J: TRBJ2-2
size: NA
CDR3: ASSIVAGGSGELF

V: TRBV2
J: TRBJ1-2
size: NA
CDR3: ASSLLTGDGGYGYT

V: TRBV18
J: TRBJ2-7
size: NA
CDR3: ASSRRKTSGFYEQY

V: TRBV3-1/TRBV3-2
J: TRBJ1-4
size: NA
CDR3: ASSPTLTSNEKLF

V: TRBV19
J: TRBJ2-7
size: NA
CDR3: ASVNPSGPSYEQY

V: TRBV4-2
J: TRBJ2-3
size: few
CDR3: ASSQDPSDTQY

V: TRBV5-4
J: TRBJ2-5
size: NA
CDR3: ASRPFPGLAGGETQY

V: TRBV5-1
J: TRBJ2-2
size: NA
CDR3: ASSLVSANTGELF

V: TRBV6-5
J: TRBJ2-3
size: NA
CDR3: ASSNGGTAGTQY

V: TRBV5-6
J: TRBJ2-2
size: NA
CDR3: ASSKGAGELF

V: TRBV5-4
J: TRBJ2-7
size: NA
CDR3: ASSLGLAGVEQY

V: TRBV5-1
J: TRBJ2-5
size: NA
CDR3: ASSSTFLRDRGGETQY

V: TRBV29-1
J: TRBJ2-2
size: NA
CDR3: SVGGLAVGELF

V: TRBV4-3
J: TRBJ2-7
size: NA
CDR3: ASSQGTTTGYEQY

V: TRBV6-5
J: TRBJ1-5
size: NA
CDR3: ASSRDRGGNQPQH

V: TRBV27
J: TRBJ2-7
size: few
CDR3: ASSLLAGVGEQY

V: TRBV6-2/TRBV6-3
J: TRBJ2-7
size: NA
CDR3: ASSYSPGPHLAGIYEQY

V: TRBV3-1/TRBV3-2
J: TRBJ2-7
size: NA
CDR3: ASSQLYEQY

V: TRBV5-1
J: TRBJ2-7
size: NA
CDR3: ASSEDRVYEQY

V: TRBV19
J: TRBJ2-2
size: NA
CDR3: ASSRLNTGELF

V: TRBV21-1
J: TRBJ2-2
size: NA
CDR3: ASSNGSGSPETNTGELF

V: TRBV6-5
J: TRBJ2-1
size: NA
CDR3: ASSSQFEQF

V: TRBV28
J: TRBJ2-7
size: NA
CDR3: ASTLTSGEDEQY

V: TRBV19
J: TRBJ1-5
size: NA
CDR3: ASEVQGHSNQPQH

V: TRBV6-2/TRBV6-3
J: TRBJ2-7
size: NA
CDR3: ASSPTGHNHYEQY

V: TRBV28
J: TRBJ1-6
size: NA
CDR3: ASSVRQSYDSPLH

V: TRBV3-1/TRBV3-2
J: TRBJ2-1
size: NA
CDR3: ASSPRFSGRAISYNEQF

V: TRBV19
J: TRBJ2-2
size: NA
CDR3: ASSMSPGKAGELF

V: TRBV5-1
J: TRBJ1-4
size: NA
CDR3: ASSPGGAGNEKLF

V: TRBV6-5
J: TRBJ2-1
size: NA
CDR3: ASSPSQTSGRPLF

V: TRBV5-4
J: TRBJ2-7
size: NA
CDR3: ASSPRDRSSYEQY

V: TRBV10-3
J: TRBJ1-6
size: NA
CDR3: AISLNQGMGNSPLH

V: TRBV2
J: TRBJ2-3
size: NA
CDR3: ASRSTSGFTDTQY

V: TRBV29-1
J: TRBJ1-5
size: NA
CDR3: SVLGDNQPQH

V: TRBV2
J: TRBJ1-5
size: NA
CDR3: ASSDGSLIHQPQH

V: TRBV11-2
J: TRBJ1-5
size: NA
CDR3: ASSLTGGYNQPQH

V: TRBV5-1
J: TRBJ2-5
size: NA
CDR3: ASTTVEGLETQY

V: TRBV27
J: TRBJ2-7
size: NA
CDR3: ASSRTASYEQY

V: TRBV27
J: TRBJ1-1
size: NA
CDR3: ASSSTGSMNTEAF

V: TRBV7-9
J: TRBJ2-1
size: once
CDR3: ASSKGTSGSLGEQF

V: TRBV2
J: TRBJ1-5
size: NA
CDR3: ARSEGNRNQPQH

V: TRBV10-3
J: TRBJ1-1
size: NA
CDR3: ATKTGGNTEAF

V: TRBV19
J: TRBJ1-4
size: NA
CDR3: ASSMRRVNNEKLF

V: TRBV28
J: TRBJ2-7
size: NA
CDR3: ASSLVGSGRAHEQY

V: TRBV28
J: TRBJ2-3
size: once
CDR3: ASSGTGFTDTQY

V: TRBV18
J: TRBJ2-7
size: NA
CDR3: ASSPQTGWYEQY

V: TRBV6-1
J: TRBJ2-6
size: NA
CDR3: ASSESGAGANVLT

V: TRBV6-5
J: TRBJ2-1
size: NA
CDR3: ASSYPGLAGYNEQF

V: TRBV6-1
J: TRBJ2-1
size: NA
CDR3: ASSETRRHNEQF

V: TRBV4-1
J: TRBJ1-3
size: once
CDR3: ASSQAQTASGNTIY